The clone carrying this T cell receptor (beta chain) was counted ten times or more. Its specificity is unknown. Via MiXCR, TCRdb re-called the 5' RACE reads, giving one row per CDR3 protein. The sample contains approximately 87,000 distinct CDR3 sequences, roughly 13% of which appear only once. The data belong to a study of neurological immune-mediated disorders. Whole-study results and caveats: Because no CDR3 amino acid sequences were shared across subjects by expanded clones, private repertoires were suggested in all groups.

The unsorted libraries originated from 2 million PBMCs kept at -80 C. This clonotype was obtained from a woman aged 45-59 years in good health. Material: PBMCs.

For the CDR3, the DNA is TGTGCCACCAGCAGAGACAGGGGTTATCAAAACGAGCAGTACTTC. This gives the protein CATSRDRGYQNEQYF. The V and J genes are TRBV15 and TRBJ2-7; tentatively, D is TRBD1 (6 bases). CDR1 is LNHNV and CDR2 is YYDKDF in the germline V gene (reference sequence). The CDR3 has 15 residues. The V end was cut by 0 bases, the J end by 5 bases, with 14 bases between. The full variable domain, its missing parts supplied by reference TRBV15 and TRBJ2-7, is DAMVIQNPRYQVTQFGKPVTLSCSQTLNHNVMYWYQQKSSQAPKLLFHYYDKDFNNEADTPDNFQSRRPNTSFCFLDIRSPGLGDTAMYLCATSRDRGYQNEQYFGPGTRLTVT.